The sequence of this T cell receptor beta chain was determined in a study of beta chain features in type 1 diabetes. Expressed TCRB transcripts got sequenced, as all isolated RNA was reverse transcribed. TCRdb's table, derived via immunoSEQ multiplex PCR, lists solely in-frame clones and lacks some. The table includes around 450,000 clones, more than 9.5% detected once. This clone has only a few counts. Its antigen is not identified. Other DNA sequences in this specimen translate into the identical CDR3. Overall study results and limits: A potential influence of HLA type upon TCRB rearrangement remained unresolved herein. Insertions at VDJ junctions were less frequent in type 1 diabetes patients. These patients also deleted more nucleotides at the same junctions. PCR may have favored shorter templates equally in patients and controls. Within patients, naive, central memory and Treg TCRB repertoires seemed more similar than within healthy donors.

Germline CDR1 SGDLS, CDR2 YYNGEE. CDR3 length: 14 residues. With 0 bases removed from V and 0 bases from J, the gap between germline ends came to 6 bases. The chain recombines TRBV9 with TRBJ2-5; tentative D call: TRBD1 (5 bases). This TCR was recovered from a woman aged 18-30 years in good health. Sequences were obtained from naive CD4+ T cells from blood. CDR3 region: CASSVGGYQETQYF. For the CDR3, the DNA is TGTGCCAGCAGCGTAGGGGGCTACCAAGAGACCCAGTACTTC.